This T cell receptor beta chain came from a study of blood T cell repertoires in COVID-19. Study-level background: The analysed material was cDNA or gDNA that came from T cells, B-cell-depleted T cells, or PBMCs.

V was clipped by 3 bases and J by 4 bases; unmatched bases: 6. CDR3 length equals 14 residues. Germline CDR1 reads SQVTM; CDR2 reads ANQGSEA. Authors' analysis steps: Nucleated cell number was recorded as an estimate derived from reference gene primer amplification. Only in-frame clones appear in the TCRdb table, and some are missing; sequencing was by immunoSEQ multiplex PCR. V and J calls and clone size are as listed in that table; D and trimming were resolved from the DNA. Counted here are around 100,000 clones, more than 65% occurring once; the ten biggest clones make up 12%. Sequenced material: peripheral blood. This TCR was sampled from a woman between 70 and 85 years old with acute or convalescent COVID-19. The chain joins TRBV29-1 to TRBJ1-1, with 9 bases identical to TRBD1. CDR3 bases: TGCAGCGTTGATCCGACAGGGGGTGGCACTGAAGCTTTCTTT. Its translation is CSVDPTGGGTEAFF.